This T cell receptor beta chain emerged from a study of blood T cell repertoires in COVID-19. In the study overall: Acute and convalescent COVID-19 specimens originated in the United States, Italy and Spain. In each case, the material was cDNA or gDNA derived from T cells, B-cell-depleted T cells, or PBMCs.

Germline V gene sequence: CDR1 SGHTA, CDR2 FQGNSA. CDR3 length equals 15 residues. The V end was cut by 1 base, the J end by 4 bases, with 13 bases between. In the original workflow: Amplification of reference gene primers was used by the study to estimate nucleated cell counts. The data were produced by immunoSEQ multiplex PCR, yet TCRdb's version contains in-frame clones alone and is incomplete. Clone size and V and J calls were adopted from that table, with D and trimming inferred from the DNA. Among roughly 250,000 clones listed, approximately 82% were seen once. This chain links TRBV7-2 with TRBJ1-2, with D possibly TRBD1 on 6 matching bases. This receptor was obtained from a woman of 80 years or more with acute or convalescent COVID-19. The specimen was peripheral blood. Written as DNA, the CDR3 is TGTGCCAGCAGCTTAGAACAGGGTGTGAGCTATGGCTACACCTTC. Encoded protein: CASSLEQGVSYGYTF.